These 21 T cell receptor beta chains share one sample of origin, sequenced in a study of human T cells and chemical hapten exposure. TCRdb processed the RACE reads anew with MiXCR; each CDR3 protein has one entry. The sample has some 190,000 distinct CDR3 sequences; about 20% are singletons. Time point: patch test 1, 2 weeks after DPC sensitization. The treatment here: therapeutic diphenylcyclopropenone sensitization with weekly scalp DPC. This material consisted of whole blood, taken in connection with sensitization to the hapten diphenylcyclopropenone (DPC). Every receptor here comes from a woman aged 50 to 60 with alopecia areata. Some clones in this sample may be carry-over from other donors' samples.

This clonotype has more than one count but fewer than ten. V and J are TRBV15 and TRBJ1-6; maybe TRBD1 (5 bases). CDR1 and CDR2 (germline): LNHNV, YYDKDF (reference sequence). The CDR3 has 16 amino acids. Trimming cost V 2 bases and J 7 bases, with 15 bases left between them. In nucleotides, the CDR3 is TGTGCCACCAGCAGAAACCCGGGGGGATGGAATTCACCCCTCCACTTT. Encoded protein: CATSRNPGGWNSPLHF. The entire variable domain, with the rest obtained from reference TRBV15 and TRBJ1-6, is as follows: DAMVIQNPRYQVTQFGKPVTLSCSQTLNHNVMYWYQQKSSQAPKLLFHYYDKDFNNEADTPDNFQSRRPNTSFCFLDIRSPGLGDTAMYLCATSRNPGGWNSPLHFGNGTRLTVT.

The table lists this clonotype with a few counts. The CDR3 DNA is TGTGCCATCAGTGAACAGGTCCTGGGAAACACCATATATTTT. It yields the protein CAISEQVLGNTIYF. V usage is TRBV10-3 and J usage is TRBJ1-3; D perhaps matches TRBD1 (5 bases). This CDR3 is built from 14 residues. CDR1 is ENHRY and CDR2 is SYGVKD in the germline V gene. Between the trimmed V and J ends, which lost 3 bases and 4 bases, there was a span of 10 bases.

V and J are TRBV5-1 and TRBJ2-3; 14 nucleotides match TRBD2. V was pared by 2 bases and J by 5 bases, with 10 bases of the junction left unmatched. The CDR3 totals 18 residues. Germline V gives CDR1 SGHRS, CDR2 YFSETQ. This chain's CDR3 is CASSLRLAGGTGGDTQYF. The CDR3 DNA is TGCGCCAGCAGCTTAAGACTAGCGGGAGGGACCGGGGGAGATACGCAGTATTTT. Full variable domain (remainder filled in from reference TRBV5-1 and TRBJ2-3): KAGVTQTPRYLIKTRGQQVTLSCSPISGHRSVSWYQQTPGQGLQFLFEYFSETQRNKGNFPGRFSGRQFSNSRSEMNVSTLELGDSALYLCASSLRLAGGTGGDTQYFGPGTRLTVL.

The chain employs TRBV7-2 and TRBJ1-2; possibly TRBD1 for D (5 bases). V lost 6 bases to trimming and J lost 2 bases, with 10 bases between them. Germline CDR1 SGHTA, CDR2 FQGNSA. The CDR3 extends over 13 amino acids. As DNA, the CDR3 is TGTGCCAGCAGTTTGGGACCGAACTATGGCTACACCTTC. This gives the protein CASSLGPNYGYTF.

This clonotype came up a few times. Written as DNA, the CDR3 is TGTGCCAGCAGCGCCCGGTCGAGGACAGCCCACTACGAGCAGTACTTC. Translated, it gives CASSARSRTAHYEQYF. The chain joins TRBV7-9 to TRBJ2-7; D possibly corresponds to TRBD1 (6 bases). The CDR3 length is 16 residues. Germline lookup yields CDR1 SEHNR and CDR2 FQNEAQ (reference sequence). The V gene lost 5 bases and the J gene lost 3 bases, with 20 bases spanning the gap.

There are many counts of this clonotype. The chain uses TRBV20-1 and TRBJ1-5, with 7 bases lining up with TRBD1. V was pared by 1 base and J by 11 bases, with 14 bases of the junction left unmatched. The CDR3 spans 15 residues. Germline V gives CDR1 DFQATT, CDR2 SNEGSKA (reference sequence). The CDR3 protein is CSARAGGVSDRSQHF. The CDR3 DNA follows: TGCAGTGCTAGAGCAGGAGGAGTGTCGGACAGGTCCCAGCATTTT.

V gene TRBV27 combines with J gene TRBJ1-1; 7 positions agree with TRBD1. The CDR3 consists of 14 residues. From germline, CDR1 is MNHEY and CDR2 SMNVEV (reference sequence). With 4 bases clipped from V and 1 base from J, the junction kept 3 bases outside the gene matches. CDR3 protein: CASSSWTGNTEAFF. CDR3 nucleotides: TGTGCCAGCAGTTCCTGGACAGGGAACACTGAAGCTTTCTTT.

This clonotype was observed many times. This chain links TRBV6-1 with TRBJ1-3, with TRBD1 identical over 9 bases. After removal of 2 bases from V and 3 bases from J, the junction contained 8 bases not matched to a gene. Per germline, CDR1 MNHNS and CDR2 SASEGT. The CDR3 runs to 17 residues. The CDR3 protein is CASSEMGTGGFGNTIYF. The CDR3 bases are TGTGCCAGCAGTGAAATGGGAACAGGGGGCTTTGGAAACACCATATATTTT.

This clonotype was observed many times. V is TRBV20-1 and J is TRBJ2-7, with 10 bases fitting TRBD2. Germline V gene data show CDR1 as DFQATT and CDR2 as SNEGSKA (reference sequence). V lost 4 bases, J lost 5 bases, and 11 bases stayed unmatched. The CDR3 is 15 residues long. The DNA for the CDR3 is TGCAGTGCTACGAACCCGGGACTAGCGAACGACGAGCAGTACTTC. Its protein product is CSATNPGLANDEQYF.

The chain has TRBV7-9 and TRBJ2-7, with D maybe TRBD2 (5 bases). The CDR3 has 14 residues. Germline assignment: CDR1 SEHNR and CDR2 FQNEAQ (reference sequence). V lost 5 bases and J 2 bases, leaving 13 bases between the germline ends. The CDR3 region is CASSRGPRAYEQYF. In nucleotides, the CDR3 is TGTGCCAGCAGCCGAGGGCCTAGGGCCTACGAGCAGTACTTC.

The chain carries TRBV20-1 and TRBJ1-2, with D possibly TRBD1 on 6 matching bases. The germline V and J ends were trimmed by 5 bases and 6 bases, with 16 bases remaining between them. The CDR3 extends over 13 amino acids. Germline CDR1 reads DFQATT; CDR2 reads SNEGSKA (reference sequence). DNA for the CDR3: TGCAGTGCTGAACCGGACAGTAGGGATGGCTACACCTTC. Translating gives CSAEPDSRDGYTF.

At least ten counts were recorded for this clonotype. V is TRBV27 and J is TRBJ1-2, with TRBD1 as a possible D gene (5 bases). V lost 6 bases to trimming and J lost 0 bases, with 5 bases between them. The CDR3 runs 12 residues. CDR1 and CDR2 (germline): MNHEY, SMNVEV (reference sequence). The CDR3 sequence is CASRTANYGYTF. In DNA, the CDR3 is TGTGCCAGCAGGACAGCTAACTATGGCTACACCTTC.

This rearrangement joins TRBV29-1 to TRBJ2-2; 11 bases map to TRBD2. Germline CDR1 reads SQVTM; CDR2 reads ANQGSEA. CDR3 length: 14 amino acids. J gave up 5 bases and V 5 bases, and 4 bases lay outside the gene matches. CDR3 bases: TGCAGCGTTACTAGCGGGAGTTTGACCGGGGAGCTGTTTTTT. Protein product: CSVTSGSLTGELFF.

This clonotype came up a few times. The V call is TRBV7-9, the J call TRBJ1-5, with 8 nucleotides matching TRBD1. V lost 4 bases and J lost 5; bases outside the gene matches: 10. In germline, CDR1 is SEHNR, CDR2 FQNEAQ (reference sequence). The CDR3 runs to 16 residues. The CDR3 DNA sequence: TGTGCCAGCAGCTCCCAAAAGGGACAGGTGGATCAGCCCCAGCATTTT. Translating it yields CASSSQKGQVDQPQHF.

J is TRBJ2-1 and V is TRBV10-1; TRBD1 is a possible D gene (6 bases). V gave up 6 bases and J gave up 5 bases, with 20 bases separating them. In germline, CDR1 is WNHNN, CDR2 SYGVQD (reference sequence). This CDR3 comprises 16 residues. For the CDR3, the DNA is TGCGCCAGCAGCCTTAGCAGGGGCAAGACCGACAATGAGCAGTTCTTC. Amino acid sequence: CASSLSRGKTDNEQFF.

V gene TRBV5-1 combines with J gene TRBJ2-7; 9 bases are a match to TRBD1. V was pared by 3 bases and J by 6 bases, with 1 base of the junction left unmatched. The CDR3 extends over 12 amino acids. Per germline, CDR1 SGHRS and CDR2 YFSETQ. CDR3 protein: CASSSQGAEQYF. In DNA, the CDR3 is TGCGCCAGCAGCTCACAGGGGGCCGAGCAGTACTTC.

This clonotype was recorded a few times. V gene TRBV5-1 combines with J gene TRBJ2-2, with D perhaps TRBD1 (6 bases). This CDR3 comprises 17 residues. V lost 3 bases to trimming and J lost 0 bases, with 15 bases between them. Germline V gene sequence: CDR1 SGHRS, CDR2 YFSETQ. Written as DNA, the CDR3 is TGCGCCAGCAGCTCCACATCAGGGGCTACGAACACCGGGGAGCTGTTTTTT. This sequence encodes CASSSTSGATNTGELFF.

The chain recombines TRBV20-1 with TRBJ2-7; 8 positions agree with TRBD2. This CDR3 contains 16 residues. Per the germline V gene, CDR1 is DFQATT and CDR2 is SNEGSKA (reference sequence). The junction had 13 bases not matched to a gene; V was cut back by 0 bases and J by 6 bases. The CDR3 region has the DNA TGCAGTGCTAGAGATCTCATCGGGGGGGGCCAACCCGAGCAGTACTTC. Residues: CSARDLIGGGQPEQYF.

This clonotype appeared many times. The rearrangement links TRBV12-5 to TRBJ2-7; TRBD1 is a possible D gene (6 bases). This CDR3 is built from 12 residues. V lost 9 bases, J lost 2 bases, and 11 bases lay in between. Germline V CDR1 and CDR2: LGHNT, FRNRAP. CDR3 nucleotide sequence: TGTGCTAGAAAACAGGGCACCTACGAGCAGTACTTC. It encodes CARKQGTYEQYF.

The chain joins TRBV7-2 to TRBJ2-1, with D maybe TRBD2 (6 bases). V lost 5 bases and J lost 5, with 25 bases in between. There are 18 residues in the CDR3. Germline-derived CDR1 and CDR2 are SGHTA and FQGNSA. The CDR3 is CASSRNLLAGYIDNEQFF. CDR3 DNA: TGTGCCAGCAGCCGGAACCTCCTGGCGGGATATATCGACAATGAGCAGTTCTTC.

This clonotype showed up just a few times. The gene calls are TRBV5-1 and TRBJ2-3; D is undetermined. The germline V gene has CDR1 SGHRS and CDR2 YFSETQ. With 2 bases removed from V and 5 bases from J, the gap between germline ends came to 15 bases. The CDR3 extends over 15 amino acids. The CDR3, as DNA: TGCGCCAGCAGCTTTGTGGGAACGAGAATAGATACGCAGTATTTT. Translating gives CASSFVGTRIDTQYF.